These 15 T cell receptor beta chains came from one sample sequenced in a study of cytomegalovirus exposure and HLA in healthy donors (TCRdb year 2017). Libraries were prepared through the immunoSEQ multiplex PCR assay. Held by TCRdb, this immuneACCESS table contains in-frame sequences only and omits some clones. Under half of the omission traces to an unresolved V gene where checked; the cause of the rest is unknown. Recorded for this sample are more than 120,000 clones; approximately 88% of them occurred a single time. The top ten clones comprise less than 5.5% of the sample. The sequenced sample consisted of PBMCs. The receptors stem from a young man in good health and CMV-seropositive.

The CDR3 DNA reads as TGTGCCAGCAGCTTCAATACTCAGGGGATTTACGAGCAGTACTTC. Translated: CASSFNTQGIYEQYF. The V and J genes are TRBV9 and TRBJ2-7; D possibly corresponds to TRBD1 (6 bases). CDR1 is SGDLS and CDR2 is YYNGEE in the germline V gene. V was shortened by 4 bases and J by 4 bases, with 18 bases between the two germline ends. The CDR3 is 15 amino acids.

This chain connects TRBV15 to TRBJ1-4; TRBD1 aligns across 8 bases. The V and J ends lost 4 bases and 8 bases, in that order; junction bases with no gene match: 9. From germline, CDR1 is LNHNV and CDR2 YYDKDF (reference sequence). CDR3 length equals 15 residues. CDR3 region: CATSKSAGGNEKLFF. The CDR3 DNA reads TGTGCCACCAGCAAGAGCGCAGGGGGCAACGAAAAACTGTTTTTT.

The V gene is TRBV2, the J gene TRBJ2-7; 11 bases map to TRBD2. Germline assignment: CDR1 SNHLY and CDR2 FYNNEI. The CDR3 spans 18 residues. V shed 0 bases, J shed 2 bases, and the junction held 9 bases outside the gene matches. CDR3 region: CASSEAKRLAGGTYEQYF. CDR3 sequence (DNA): TGTGCCAGCAGTGAAGCGAAACGGCTAGCGGGGGGTACCTACGAGCAGTACTTC. Based on the CDR3 plus reference TRBV2 and TRBJ2-7, the full variable domain is EPEVTQTPSHQVTQMGQEVILRCVPISNHLYFYWYRQILGQKVEFLVSFYNNEISEKSEIFDDQFSVERPDGSNFTLKIRSTKLEDSAMYFCASSEAKRLAGGTYEQYFGPGTRLTVT.

V usage is TRBV19 and J usage is TRBJ1-3; no reliable D call. This CDR3 contains 15 residues. Trimming took 4 bases from V and 4 from J, leaving 14 bases between them. The V gene's germline CDR1 is LNHDA and CDR2 SQIVND (reference sequence). CDR3 in amino acids: CASSTYHASGNTIYF. The DNA for the CDR3 is TGTGCCAGTAGTACATACCACGCGTCCGGAAACACCATATATTTT. Supplemented by reference TRBV19 and TRBJ1-3, the full variable domain reads DGGITQSPKYLFRKEGQNVTLSCEQNLNHDAMYWYRQDPGQGLRLIYYSQIVNDFQKGDIAEGYSVSREKKESFPLTVTSAQKNPTAFYLCASSTYHASGNTIYFGEGSWLTVV.

The rearrangement uses TRBV2 and TRBJ1-2, with TRBD1 matching 9 bases. CDR1 and CDR2 (germline): SNHLY, FYNNEI. CDR3 length: 16 amino acids. J gave up 6 bases and V 1 base, and 9 bases lay outside the gene matches. The CDR3 region has the DNA TGTGCCAGCAGTGAAGTTGGGACAGGGAGGATCCATGGCTACACCTTC. It translates to CASSEVGTGRIHGYTF.

This chain's CDR3 is CASSIDRGGSEAFF. The CDR3 coding sequence is TGTGCCAGTAGTATAGATCGTGGTGGCTCTGAAGCTTTCTTT. The chain uses TRBV19 and TRBJ1-1; D is uncertain. The CDR3 has 14 residues. Trimming shortened V by 0 bases and J by 6 bases, and 11 bases separated the two germline ends. Germline V CDR1 and CDR2: LNHDA, SQIVND (reference sequence).

This clone was counted once. This sequence joins TRBV18 and TRBJ1-1, with a tentative D call TRBD1 (5 bases). The germline V and J ends were trimmed by 1 base and 0 bases, with 27 bases remaining between them. The V gene's germline CDR1 is KGHSH and CDR2 LQKENI. The CDR3 consists of 21 residues. In DNA, the CDR3 is TGTGCCAGCTCACCACGGACCGGAAGCCGGGGGACGAGTTTGGTGAACACTGAAGCTTTCTTT. It translates to CASSPRTGSRGTSLVNTEAFF. Full variable domain (remainder filled in from reference TRBV18 and TRBJ1-1): NAGVMQNPRHLVRRRGQEARLRCSPMKGHSHVYWYRQLPEEGLKFMVYLQKENIIDESGMPKERFSAEFPKEGPSILRIQQVVRGDSAAYFCASSPRTGSRGTSLVNTEAFFGQGTRLTVV.

The sample holds one count of this clone. The V call is TRBV9, the J call TRBJ1-5, with 7 nucleotides matching TRBD1. The CDR3 contains 15 residues. The trim removed 4 bases at V and 4 bases at J, leaving 8 bases unmatched. CDR1 and CDR2 from the germline V gene are SGDLS and YYNGEE. CDR3 DNA sequence: TGTGCCAGCAGCTCAACTGACAGGGTGAATCAGCCCCAGCATTTT. It encodes CASSSTDRVNQPQHF.

The V and J genes are TRBV7-6 and TRBJ1-1; D ambiguous. Germline CDR1 and CDR2: SGHVS and FNYEAQ. V lost 5 bases and J lost 2, with 6 bases in between. This CDR3 region has 12 residues. The CDR3 DNA follows: TGTGCCAGCAGCCCGTCCAACACTGAAGCTTTCTTT. It codes for CASSPSNTEAFF.

The chain carries TRBV18 and TRBJ1-1; D is uncertain. CDR3 size: 13 residues. Trimming left V 7 bases short and J 1 base short, with 10 bases between. Germline V gene lookup returns CDR1 KGHSH and CDR2 LQKENI. For the CDR3, the DNA is TGTGCCAGCTGTGGTGGGCCGAACACTGAAGCTTTCTTT. Translation: CASCGGPNTEAFF.

The chain combines TRBV6-5 with TRBJ1-1, with D perhaps TRBD1 (5 bases). The CDR3 runs 11 residues. V dropped 8 bases and J dropped 9 bases, with 13 bases sitting between them. Per germline, CDR1 MNHEY and CDR2 SVGAGI. The CDR3 region is CASGQTGKAFF. The CDR3, as DNA: TGTGCCAGCGGTCAAACAGGCAAAGCTTTCTTT.

This chain uses TRBV6-1 with TRBJ2-3; 12 positions agree with TRBD2. With V trimmed by 4 bases and J by 5 bases, 4 bases remained unmatched. This CDR3 is built from 15 residues. Germline CDR1 MNHNS, CDR2 SASEGT. The CDR3 spells CASSGKLAGGDTQYF. CDR3 sequence (DNA): TGTGCCAGCAGTGGCAAACTAGCGGGGGGAGATACGCAGTATTTT.

The V and J genes are TRBV10-3 and TRBJ2-7; a weak D match, TRBD2 (6 bases). The CDR3 has 15 residues. V was shortened by 4 bases and J by 1 base, with 14 bases between the two germline ends. The germline V gene has CDR1 ENHRY and CDR2 SYGVKD. The CDR3: CAISAGTPISYEQYF. As DNA, the CDR3 is TGTGCCATCAGTGCCGGGACTCCTATATCCTACGAGCAGTACTTC.

V usage is TRBV5-4 and J usage is TRBJ1-2; unclear D gene. Trimming removed 6 bases at V and 3 bases at J, with 15 bases between. This CDR3 contains 14 residues. Germline V gene sequence: CDR1 SGHNT, CDR2 YYREEE (reference sequence). The CDR3 nucleotides read TGTGCCAGCACCCGACCCTTCGGGGACTATGGCTACACCTTC. Translated: CASTRPFGDYGYTF.

Points on this clone: Different DNA sequences within this sample yield the same CDR3. In DNA, the CDR3 is TGTGCCAGCAGTTTTTCGAGCACAGATACGCAGTATTTT. This translates into CASSFSSTDTQYF. This chain joins TRBV27 and TRBJ2-3; no clear D. The CDR3 extends over 13 amino acids. Looked up from germline, CDR1 is MNHEY and CDR2 is SMNVEV (reference sequence). Between the trimmed V and J ends, which lost 3 bases and 0 bases, there was a span of 4 bases.